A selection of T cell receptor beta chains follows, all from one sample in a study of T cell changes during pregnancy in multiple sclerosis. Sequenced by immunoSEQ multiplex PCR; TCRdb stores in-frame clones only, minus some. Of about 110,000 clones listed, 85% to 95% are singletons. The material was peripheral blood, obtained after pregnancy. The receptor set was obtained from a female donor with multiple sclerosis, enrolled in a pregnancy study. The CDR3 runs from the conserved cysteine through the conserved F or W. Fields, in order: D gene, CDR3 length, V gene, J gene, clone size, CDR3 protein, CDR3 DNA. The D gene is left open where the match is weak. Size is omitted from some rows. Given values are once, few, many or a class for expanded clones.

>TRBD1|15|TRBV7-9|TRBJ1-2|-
CASSGIQGSGYGYTF
TGTGCCAGCAGCGGAATACAGGGGTCGGGGTATGGCTACACCTTC
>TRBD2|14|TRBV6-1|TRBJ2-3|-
CASSEGTRVDTQYF
TGTGCCAGCAGTGAAGGGACTAGGGTAGATACGCAGTATTTT
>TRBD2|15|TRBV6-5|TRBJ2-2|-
CASRGLAGGAGELFF
TGTGCCAGCAGGGGACTAGCGGGAGGGGCCGGGGAGCTGTTTTTT
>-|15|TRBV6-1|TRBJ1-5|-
CASSEWAGPGQPQHF
TGTGCCAGCAGTGAATGGGCAGGGCCAGGTCAGCCCCAGCATTTT
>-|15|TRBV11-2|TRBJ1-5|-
CASSVGGGSNQPQHF
TGTGCCAGCAGCGTCGGGGGGGGGAGCAATCAGCCCCAGCATTTT
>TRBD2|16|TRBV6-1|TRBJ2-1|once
CASSELTSGYYNEQFF
TGTGCCAGCAGTGAACTTACTAGCGGATACTACAATGAGCAGTTCTTC
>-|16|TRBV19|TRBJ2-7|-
CASSTRDSGLIHEQYF
TGTGCCAGTAGTACTCGGGACTCCGGACTAATCCACGAGCAGTACTTC
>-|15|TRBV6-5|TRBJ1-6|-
CASSYLGLANSPLHF
TGTGCCAGCAGTTACCTGGGACTGGCGAATTCACCCCTCCACTTT
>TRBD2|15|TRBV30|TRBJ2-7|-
CAWSVEREGVREQYF
TGTGCCTGGAGTGTCGAGCGGGAGGGGGTCCGCGAGCAGTACTTC
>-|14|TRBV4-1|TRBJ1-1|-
CASSRDTLNTEAFF
TGCGCCAGCAGTCGGGACACCTTGAACACTGAAGCTTTCTTT
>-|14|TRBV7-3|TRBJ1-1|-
CASSLSGGGTEAFF
TGTGCCAGCAGCTTGTCTGGGGGCGGCACTGAAGCTTTCTTT
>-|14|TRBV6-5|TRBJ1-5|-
CASSYNPRMQPQHF
TGTGCCAGCAGTTACAACCCTAGGATGCAGCCCCAGCATTTT
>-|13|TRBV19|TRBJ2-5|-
CASTPRGAETQYF
TGTGCCAGTACCCCCCGGGGGGCAGAGACCCAGTACTTC
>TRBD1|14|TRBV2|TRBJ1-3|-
CATSQGNSGNTIYF
TGTGCCACATCACAGGGGAACTCTGGAAACACCATATATTTT
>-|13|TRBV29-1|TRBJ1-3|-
CSAWTVSGNTIYF
TGCAGCGCCTGGACCGTCTCGGGGAACACCATATATTTT
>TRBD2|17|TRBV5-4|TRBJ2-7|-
CASNHKAGLAGAEEQYF
TGTGCCAGCAACCATAAGGCGGGACTAGCGGGAGCGGAGGAGCAGTACTTC
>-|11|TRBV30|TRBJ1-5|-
CAGGRNQPQHF
TGTGCCGGGGGGAGAAATCAGCCCCAGCATTTT
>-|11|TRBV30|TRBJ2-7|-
CAWTGGYEQYF
TGTGCCTGGACGGGTGGCTACGAGCAGTACTTC
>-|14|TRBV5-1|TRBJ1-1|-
CASSLARGDTEAFF
TGCGCCAGCAGCTTAGCCAGGGGCGACACTGAAGCTTTCTTT
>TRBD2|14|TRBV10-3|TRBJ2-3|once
CAISDLGGADTQYF
TGTGCCATCAGTGATCTCGGGGGGGCAGATACGCAGTATTTT
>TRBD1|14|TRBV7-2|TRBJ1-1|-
CASRVGTGYTEAFF
TGTGCCAGCAGAGTCGGGACAGGGTACACTGAAGCTTTCTTT
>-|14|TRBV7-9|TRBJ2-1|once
CASSVGANYNEQFF
TGTGCCAGCAGCGTAGGCGCAAATTACAATGAGCAGTTCTTC
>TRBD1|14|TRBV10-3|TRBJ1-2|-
CAISAGQANYGYTF
TGTGCCATCAGTGCCGGACAGGCTAACTATGGCTACACCTTC
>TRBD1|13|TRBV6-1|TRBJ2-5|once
CASSPGQVETQYF
TGTGCCAGCAGCCCGGGACAGGTGGAGACCCAGTACTTC
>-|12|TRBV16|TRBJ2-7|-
CASSQSVGTRSF
TGTGCCAGCAGCCAATCGGTAGGGACACGGTCCTTC
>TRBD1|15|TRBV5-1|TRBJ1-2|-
CASSLGGQGGLGYTF
TGCGCCAGCAGCTTGGGAGGACAGGGTGGATTAGGCTACACCTTC
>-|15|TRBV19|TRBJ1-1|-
CASSIVQGTNTEAFF
TGTGCCAGTAGTATAGTTCAGGGGACGAACACTGAAGCTTTCTTT
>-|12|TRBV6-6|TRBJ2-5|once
CASSYAGETQYF
TGTGCCAGCAGTTACGCGGGAGAGACCCAGTACTTC
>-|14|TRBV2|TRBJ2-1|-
CASRRGGERDEQFF
TGTGCCAGCAGAAGAGGGGGGGAGAGGGATGAGCAGTTCTTC
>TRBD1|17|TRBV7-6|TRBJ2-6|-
CASSRQGLGSGANVLTF
TGTGCCAGCAGCCGACAGGGGCTGGGGTCTGGGGCCAACGTCCTGACTTTC
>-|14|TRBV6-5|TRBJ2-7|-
CASSPDRDTYEQYF
TGTGCCAGCAGCCCGGACAGAGACACCTACGAGCAGTACTTC
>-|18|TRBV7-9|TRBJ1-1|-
CASSLSGGRGFADTEAFF
TGTGCCAGCAGCTTATCGGGGGGCAGGGGATTCGCGGACACTGAAGCTTTCTTT
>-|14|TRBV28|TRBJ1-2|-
CASSLSLGQSGYTF
TGTGCCAGCAGTTTATCCCTCGGACAGTCCGGCTACACCTTC
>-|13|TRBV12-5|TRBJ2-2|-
CASGQEGIGELFF
TGTGCTAGTGGCCAGGAGGGCATCGGGGAGCTGTTTTTT
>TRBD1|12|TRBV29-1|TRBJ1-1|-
CSVVPGGTEAFF
TGCAGCGTTGTCCCAGGGGGCACTGAAGCTTTCTTT
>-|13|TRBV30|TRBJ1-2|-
CAWSVSGNYGYTF
TGTGCCTGGAGTGTATCGGGTAACTATGGCTACACCTTC
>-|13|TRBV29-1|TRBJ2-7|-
CSVVGGGSYEQYF
TGCAGCGTTGTGGGGGGCGGGAGCTACGAGCAGTACTTC
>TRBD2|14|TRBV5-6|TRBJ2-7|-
CASSLGLADAKQYF
TGTGCCAGCAGCCTGGGACTAGCGGACGCAAAGCAGTACTTC